The 21 T cell receptor beta chains reported below all come from one sample, sequenced in a study of blood T cell repertoires in COVID-19. The repertoire was sequenced with immunoSEQ multiplex PCR; TCRdb's copy has only in-frame clones and lacks some. The table lists fewer than 250,000 clones, 84% of them singletons. Source material: peripheral blood. The receptors were sampled from a human donor in a cohort sampled during active COVID-19.

This chain uses TRBV4-2 with TRBJ1-1; 7 nucleotides line up with TRBD1. Germline CDR1 is LGHNA and CDR2 is YNFKEQ. J gave up 7 bases and V 0 bases, and 8 bases lay outside the gene matches. CDR3 length: 15 residues. CDR3 sequence reads: CASSQDYGRDSEAFF. In DNA form, the CDR3 reads TGTGCCAGCAGCCAAGATTATGGAAGGGACAGTGAAGCTTTCTTT.

The rearrangement links TRBV7-3 to TRBJ2-3, with D tentatively TRBD2 (7 bases). The CDR3 has 16 amino acids. CDR1 and CDR2 (germline): SGHTA, FQGTGA. The V end lost 1 base, the J end lost 4 bases, and 15 bases lay between the germline ends. The CDR3 protein is CASSLRWGGPADTQYF. CDR3 coding DNA: TGTGCCAGCAGCTTAAGGTGGGGGGGCCCGGCAGATACGCAGTATTTT.

This clone was seen a single time. The J gene is TRBJ1-1, the V gene TRBV2; 7 bases fit TRBD1. The CDR3 is made up of 12 amino acids. J gave up 7 bases and V 5 bases, and 4 bases lay outside the gene matches. Per germline, CDR1 SNHLY and CDR2 FYNNEI. The CDR3 region has the DNA TGTGCCAGCAGTCTACAGGGGCTTGAAGCTTTCTTT. It encodes CASSLQGLEAFF.

The J gene is TRBJ2-6, the V gene TRBV4-2; maybe TRBD2 (7 bases). V lost 0 bases to trimming and J lost 3 bases, with 15 bases between them. The germline V gene encodes CDR1 LGHNA and CDR2 YNFKEQ. This CDR3 spans 18 amino acids. CDR3 in amino acids: CASSQESGGRHGANVLTF. Here the CDR3 DNA reads TGTGCCAGCAGCCAAGAGTCCGGGGGGCGGCATGGGGCCAACGTCCTGACTTTC.

The V call is TRBV3-1 (or the pseudogene TRBV3-2), the J call TRBJ2-5, with TRBD2 matching 11 bases. Germline CDR1 reads LGHDT; CDR2 reads YNNKEL (reference sequence). V trimming: 5 bases; J trimming: 13 bases; junction bases outside the gene matches: 18. This CDR3 is 16 amino acids long. DNA for the CDR3: TGTGCCAGCAGCTATGCCGGGACTAGCGGTGCGACCAAAGGGTACTTC. Protein sequence: CASSYAGTSGATKGYF.

This rearrangement joins TRBV12-3 or TRBV12-4 to TRBJ2-1; a possible D gene is TRBD2 (5 bases). The CDR3 length is 12 residues. Between the trimmed V and J ends, which lost 5 bases and 9 bases, there was a span of 11 bases. In DNA form, the CDR3 reads TGTGCCAGCAGTCACACCCGGGGTGAGCAGTTCTTC. It translates to CASSHTRGEQFF.

This chain joins TRBV19 and TRBJ1-5; D gene ambiguous. Per germline, CDR1 LNHDA and CDR2 SQIVND (reference sequence). Trimming pared 5 bases from V and 5 bases from J, leaving 10 bases between. This CDR3 region has 13 residues. As DNA, the CDR3 is TGTGCCAGTAGTTACAGTCGTCATCAGCCCCAGCATTTT. This codes for CASSYSRHQPQHF.

The V call is TRBV3-1 (or the pseudogene TRBV3-2), the J call TRBJ2-3; 9 nucleotides line up with TRBD2. The V gene end was trimmed by 1 base and the J gene end by 5 bases; junction bases not matched to a gene: 10. Germline values: CDR1 LGHDT, CDR2 YNNKEL (reference sequence). The CDR3 covers 17 residues. CDR3 residues: CASSQAFSGGPRDTQYF. The CDR3 nucleotides read TGTGCCAGCAGCCAAGCTTTTAGCGGGGGCCCTCGAGATACGCAGTATTTT.

The chain couples TRBV5-4 to TRBJ1-1; unclear D gene. Germline CDR1 reads SGHNT; CDR2 reads YYREEE (reference sequence). V was clipped by 2 bases and J by 8 bases, with 7 bases between them. CDR3 length: 11 amino acids. The CDR3 loop is CASSFSREAFF. Written as DNA, the CDR3 is TGTGCCAGCAGCTTCTCGAGAGAAGCTTTCTTT.

The V and J genes are TRBV6-2 or TRBV6-3 and TRBJ2-7, with no clear D. Germline V gene sequence: CDR1 MNHEY, CDR2 SVGEGT. Trimming took 5 bases from V and 5 from J, leaving 7 bases between them. The CDR3 length is 11 residues. The CDR3 reads CASSHLDEQYF. CDR3 in DNA: TGTGCCAGCAGTCACCTAGACGAGCAGTACTTC.

J is TRBJ2-2 and V is TRBV24-1; 9 bases are shared with TRBD2. The CDR3 is made up of 16 amino acids. V lost 5 bases to trimming and J lost 2 bases; unmatched junction nucleotides: 5. Germline V CDR1 and CDR2: KGHDR, SFDVKD. The CDR3 reads CATSVATSGNTGELFF. The CDR3 nucleotides are TGTGCCACCAGTGTGGCGACTAGCGGAAACACCGGGGAGCTGTTTTTT.

This chain connects TRBV7-9 to TRBJ2-2; 8 bases are a match to TRBD2. Germline loops: CDR1 SEHNR, CDR2 FQNEAQ (reference sequence). J gave up 4 bases and V 5 bases, and 6 bases lay outside the gene matches. The CDR3 is made up of 15 amino acids. CDR3 loop: CASSMHSGVTGELFF. The DNA of the CDR3 is TGTGCCAGCAGCATGCATAGCGGGGTCACCGGGGAGCTGTTTTTT.

This sequence joins TRBV7-9 and TRBJ1-2; D remains ambiguous. The CDR3 covers 14 residues. Looked up from germline, CDR1 is SEHNR and CDR2 is FQNEAQ (reference sequence). V was shortened by 3 bases and J by 0 bases, with 8 bases between the two germline ends. The CDR3 protein is CASSLVVANYGYTF. The CDR3 bases are TGTGCCAGCAGCTTGGTAGTAGCTAACTATGGCTACACCTTC.

This chain connects TRBV5-1 to TRBJ2-1; TRBD2 agrees at 7 bases. CDR1 and CDR2 (germline): SGHRS, YFSETQ. The CDR3 covers 17 residues. The junction had 9 bases not matched to a gene; V was cut back by 0 bases and J by 3 bases. This CDR3 reads CASSLALAGDFYNEQFF. The CDR3 region has the DNA TGCGCCAGCAGCTTGGCCCTGGCGGGGGACTTCTACAATGAGCAGTTCTTC.

This clone was seen more than once but under ten times. The rearrangement joins TRBV4-2 to TRBJ1-1; 11 bases map to TRBD1. The germline V gene encodes CDR1 LGHNA and CDR2 YNFKEQ. After removal of 1 base from V and 10 bases from J, the junction contained 8 bases not matched to a gene. CDR3 length: 15 amino acids. The DNA for the CDR3 is TGTGCCAGCAGCCAAGCCAGGACAGGGGGCATGGTAGCTTTCTTT. Residues: CASSQARTGGMVAFF.

CDR3 loop: CASRTQGSGAFF. The CDR3 DNA is TGTGCCAGCAGAACACAGGGATCGGGGGCTTTCTTT. The V gene is TRBV6-6, the J gene TRBJ1-1; D is possibly TRBD1 (6 bases). Per germline, CDR1 MNHNY and CDR2 SVGAGI (reference sequence). The ends were cut back, 6 bases at V and 11 bases at J, with 16 bases in the middle. The CDR3 sequence is 12 residues long.

The chain uses TRBV20-1 and TRBJ2-1, with TRBD1 as a possible D gene (6 bases). This CDR3 is 11 amino acids long. The ends were cut back, 1 base at V and 16 bases at J, with 14 bases in the middle. Germline-derived CDR1 and CDR2 are DFQATT and SNEGSKA (reference sequence). This CDR3 reads CSARVEGGIFF. CDR3 in DNA: TGCAGTGCTAGAGTGGAAGGGGGTATATTCTTC.

This clone came up a few times. The chain couples TRBV7-6 to TRBJ2-2; possibly TRBD2 for D (6 bases). The ends were cut back, 1 base at V and 4 bases at J, with 13 bases in the middle. The CDR3 length is 16 residues. In germline, CDR1 is SGHVS, CDR2 FNYEAQ. CDR3 loop: CASSLGGGVRTGELFF. CDR3 in DNA: TGTGCCAGCAGCTTAGGAGGAGGGGTTCGCACCGGGGAGCTGTTTTTT.

This clone was seen many times. The chain carries TRBV28 and TRBJ2-1, with 7 positions matching TRBD1. Germline V lookup: CDR1 MDHEN, CDR2 SYDVKM. V lost 5 bases to trimming and J lost 7 bases; unmatched junction nucleotides: 8. The CDR3 contains 14 residues. CDR3 nucleotide sequence: TGTGCCAGCAGTACGGGACAGAACAGAAATGAGCAGTTCTTC. Translated, it gives CASSTGQNRNEQFF.

The J gene is TRBJ1-5, the V gene TRBV3-1 (or the pseudogene TRBV3-2), with D perhaps matching TRBD1 (5 bases). Trimming pared 2 bases from V and 4 bases from J, leaving 12 bases between. Per the germline V gene, CDR1 is LGHDT and CDR2 is YNNKEL (reference sequence). CDR3 length: 15 residues. The CDR3 sequence is CASSQFQGSNQPQHF. DNA for the CDR3: TGTGCCAGCAGCCAATTCCAGGGCAGTAATCAGCCCCAGCATTTT.

This chain joins TRBV5-1 and TRBJ1-1; 8 bases agree with TRBD1. V trimming: 3 bases; J trimming: 3 bases; junction bases outside the gene matches: 10. The CDR3 sequence is 16 residues long. Germline V gene data show CDR1 as SGHRS and CDR2 as YFSETQ. The CDR3 spells CASSWRTGRGHTEAFF. CDR3 nucleotide sequence: TGCGCCAGCAGCTGGCGGACAGGGAGGGGGCACACTGAAGCTTTCTTT. Full variable domain (outside the CDR3, taken from reference TRBV5-1 and TRBJ1-1): KAGVTQTPRYLIKTRGQQVTLSCSPISGHRSVSWYQQTPGQGLQFLFEYFSETQRNKGNFPGRFSGRQFSNSRSEMNVSTLELGDSALYLCASSWRTGRGHTEAFFGQGTRLTVV.